This T cell receptor (beta chain) is from a study of radiation and T cells in renal cell carcinoma. Findings of the study overall: From baseline, blood top tumor clonotypes peaked at 2 weeks post-radiation.

Here immunoSEQ multiplex PCR was the method, and the copy in TCRdb shows in-frame clones only, minus some. The sample gives about 86,000 clones, about 85% of which show up once; roughly 10% is in the top ten. Of note for this clone: Its target is not known.

Time point reported: blood 4 weeks post-SBRT, at nephrectomy. Treatment of the sample: 15 Gy SBRT to primary tumor, nephrectomy 4 weeks later. The tumor was a clear cell renal cell carcinoma. Germline values: CDR1 KGHSH, CDR2 LQKENI. V dropped 3 bases and J dropped 1 base, with 10 bases sitting between them. The CDR3 totals 14 residues. This specimen consisted of blood, obtained from a patient whose treatment included radiotherapy and nephrectomy. V usage is TRBV18 and J usage is TRBJ2-7; a possible D gene is TRBD1 (5 bases). The source is a man aged 45-65 years with renal cell carcinoma. CDR3 DNA sequence: TGTGCCAGCTCACCTCAGACAGAGTCCTACGAGCAGTACTTC. It codes for CASSPQTESYEQYF.